This is a list of T cell receptor beta chains from one sample in a study of immune cell composition in non-small cell lung cancer. TCRdb's table, derived via immunoSEQ multiplex PCR, lists solely in-frame clones and lacks some. The sample shows 3,000 to 4,000 clones, over 65% of them seen only once. The sequenced sample consisted of lung tumor tissue. The receptors originated from a human donor with non-small cell lung cancer. The CDR3 runs from the conserved cysteine through the conserved F or W. A D gene is named only where the DNA matches it firmly. Clone size is stated in some rows and not others, as once, few, many or a class when expanded.

J,V,size,D,DNA,CDR3
TRBJ2-5,TRBV19,.,.,TGTGCCAGTAGGAGGACAGGAGGGAGAGAGACCCAGTACTTC,CASRRTGGRETQYF
TRBJ2-5,TRBV28,.,TRBD1,TGTGCCAGCAGTCCACAGGGGAGTCAAGAGACCCAGTACTTC,CASSPQGSQETQYF
TRBJ1-3,TRBV4-3,.,.,TGCGCCAGCAGCCAAGGAGCCTCTGGAAACACCATATATTTT,CASSQGASGNTIYF
TRBJ1-4,TRBV7-9,few,TRBD1,TGTGCCAGCAGAGCCGGGACAGGGGAAGAAAAACTGTTTTTT,CASRAGTGEEKLFF
TRBJ2-5,TRBV11-2,once,.,TGTGCCAGCAGCTTATTACACCAGTCGGAGACCCAGTACTTC,CASSLLHQSETQYF
TRBJ2-5,TRBV19,.,.,TGTGCCAGTAGTATTGCAGAAGAGACCCAGTACTTC,CASSIAEETQYF
TRBJ1-5,TRBV11-3,medium-sized,.,TGTGCCAGCAGCTTAGATAAGGTACGGGGGGATGATCCTCAGCCCCAGCATTTT,CASSLDKVRGDDPQPQHF
TRBJ1-2,TRBV14,.,.,TGTGCCAGCAGCCAAGGGGCAGGGAATGGCTACACCTTC,CASSQGAGNGYTF
TRBJ2-7,TRBV30,few,TRBD2,TGTGCCTGGAGTGGGACTAGCCCCTACGAGCAGTACTTC,CAWSGTSPYEQYF
TRBJ2-7,TRBV30,large,TRBD1,TGTGCCTGGAGTGTACACCACCGGGACAGGTACGAGCAGTACTTC,CAWSVHHRDRYEQYF
TRBJ1-2,TRBV4-1,.,.,TGCGCCAGCAGCCAAGGGACAGCTTCGTATGGCTACACCTTC,CASSQGTASYGYTF
TRBJ2-1,TRBV13,.,.,TGTGCCAGCAGCTTGCCGTCGGGTAACGAGGCGGGTGAGCAGTTCTTC,CASSLPSGNEAGEQFF
TRBJ2-2,TRBV29-1,few,.,TGCAGCGTTCAACCCACGCGCCACACCGGGGAGCTGTTTTTT,CSVQPTRHTGELFF
TRBJ1-3,TRBV5-1,.,.,TGCGCCAGCAGCTCAGGAGTGGACAGCCTCTCTGGAAACACCATATATTTT,CASSSGVDSLSGNTIYF
TRBJ1-2,TRBV28,few,.,TGTGCCAGCAGTTTATTGGCAGACTCCAGAGGCTACACCTTC,CASSLLADSRGYTF
TRBJ1-5,TRBV30,.,.,TGTGCCTGGAGTGGGACACTCAGCAATCAGCCCCAGCATTTT,CAWSGTLSNQPQHF
TRBJ2-2,TRBV4-1,.,TRBD2,TGCGCCAGCAGCCTCCGGGTAGCGGGTGCGAACACCGGGGAGCTGTTTTTT,CASSLRVAGANTGELFF
TRBJ2-1,TRBV25-1,.,.,TGTGCCAGCAGTTCCCTCGGGTCGGCGCTATACAATGAGCAGTTCTTC,CASSSLGSALYNEQFF
TRBJ2-5,TRBV4-1,.,TRBD1,TGCGCCAGCAGCCAGGGACAGGGTCTAACCATGAGACAAGAGACCCAGTACTTC,CASSQGQGLTMRQETQYF
TRBJ2-2,TRBV27,.,.,TGTGCCAGCTATAATTTTCAGGGATACACCGGGGAGCTGTTTTTT,CASYNFQGYTGELFF
TRBJ2-2,TRBV19,.,TRBD1,TGTGCCAGTAGTCGGGACAGCTACACCGGGGAGCTGTTTTTT,CASSRDSYTGELFF
TRBJ2-1,TRBV5-1,.,.,TGCGCCAGCAGCGATCCAGGGGAGTTGTGGTCCTACAATGAGCAGTTCTTC,CASSDPGELWSYNEQFF
TRBJ2-7,TRBV28,.,TRBD1,TGTGCCAGCAGTGTCCTGGGACAGGGGGCTTCCTACGAGCAGTACTTC,CASSVLGQGASYEQYF
TRBJ2-7,TRBV18,.,TRBD1,TGTGCCAGCTCACCGTTACAGGGGAGTACGTCCTACGAGCAGTACTTC,CASSPLQGSTSYEQYF
TRBJ2-7,TRBV5-4,.,.,TGTGCCAGCAGCTTGAGAGAGCGGTGGGTCTACGAGCAGTACTTC,CASSLRERWVYEQYF
TRBJ2-5,TRBV5-1,few,TRBD1,TGCGCCAGCAGCTTACAGGGGGCCGAAGAGACCCAGTACTTC,CASSLQGAEETQYF
TRBJ1-2,TRBV19,.,TRBD1,TGTGCCAGTAGCCCGTACAGGGGCTATGGCTACACCTTC,CASSPYRGYGYTF
TRBJ1-2,TRBV6-5,.,TRBD1,TGTGCCAGCAGCCTGACAGGGACCTATGGCTACACCTTC,CASSLTGTYGYTF
TRBJ1-1,TRBV20-1,few,TRBD1,TGCAGAGGGACAGATTATACTGAAGCTTTCTTT,CRGTDYTEAFF
TRBJ2-3,TRBV5-1,.,.,TGCGCCAGCGCCGGACCGTACAGGGACCCAGATACGCAGTATTTT,CASAGPYRDPDTQYF
TRBJ1-5,TRBV7-7,once,.,TGTGCCAGCAGCCCGGAGGAGGCTCAGCCCCAGCATTTT,CASSPEEAQPQHF
TRBJ2-7,TRBV7-8,once,TRBD2,TGTGCCAGCAGCCCCCGGGCTAGCGGGAGCAAGTACGAGCAGTACTTC,CASSPRASGSKYEQYF
TRBJ2-7,TRBV9,.,TRBD1,TGTGCCAGCAGCGAAACGGGACAGGGGCCTTGGCAGTACTTC,CASSETGQGPWQYF
TRBJ2-5,TRBV19,.,TRBD2,TGTGCCAGTAGCTATGGACTAGCGGAAGAGACCCAGTACTTC,CASSYGLAEETQYF
TRBJ1-1,TRBV30,.,.,TGTGCCTGGAGTGTGCGGGAGGTTGAAGCTTTCTTT,CAWSVREVEAFF
TRBJ1-2,TRBV19,.,TRBD1,TGTGCCAGTAGTATTAGTCAATGGACAGGGGCTGGCTACACCTTC,CASSISQWTGAGYTF
TRBJ2-2,TRBV14,few,TRBD2,TGTGCCAGCAGCCTTGGACTAGCCAGGGTGGCCGGGGAGCTGTTTTTT,CASSLGLARVAGELFF
TRBJ2-1,TRBV6-6,.,TRBD2,TGTGCCAGCAGTCCCGCGACTAGCGGGATGAATGAGCAGTTCTTC,CASSPATSGMNEQFF
TRBJ2-3,TRBV27,.,.,TGTGCCAGCAGTATCCTAATCAGGGATACGCAGTATTTT,CASSILIRDTQYF